The rows below give T cell receptor beta chains drawn from one sample of a study of immune evolution from preneoplasia to lung adenocarcinoma. The table came from immunoSEQ multiplex PCR; TCRdb's copy has only in-frame clones and leaves some out. The sample has a few thousand clones, over 70% seen once. Sequenced: FFPE adjacent normal lung tissue. The receptors were gathered from a person aged 70 to 85 with lung adenocarcinoma. Both conserved end residues are trimmed from each CDR3. A D gene is named only where the DNA matches it firmly. Part of the rows lack a size; the others show once, few, many or a class for expanded clones.

>11|TRBD1|TRBJ1-2|TRBV18|.
ASSPDRGYGYT
>11|.|TRBJ2-7|TRBV7-9|.
ASSLEGYYEQY
>12|TRBD1|TRBJ1-3|TRBV30|once
AGRGQGVGNTIY
>12|TRBD2|TRBJ2-7|TRBV6-5|.
ASRQTSGRYEQY
>12|.|TRBJ2-7|TRBV5-6|.
ASTPGRSTYEQY
>14|.|TRBJ2-1|TRBV6-5|.
ASSYRRVSSYNEQF
>13|TRBD1|TRBJ2-3|TRBV5-6|.
ASSADRGLTDTQY
>13|TRBD2|TRBJ2-1|TRBV11-3|.
ASSGSGRIKGEQF
>10|.|TRBJ1-1|TRBV4-1|.
ASSLIGAEAF
>13|.|TRBJ1-2|TRBV6-5|.
ASSHAGDYIYGYT
>14|.|TRBJ2-5|TRBV28|.
ASSFFRRSFIETQY
>12|TRBD2|TRBJ2-1|TRBV7-9|.
ASSFLGSGDEQF
>10|.|TRBJ1-1|TRBV10-2|.
ASKEANTEAF
>14|TRBD1|TRBJ2-2|TRBV5-1|.
ASSTPGTGSTGELF
>13|.|TRBJ1-2|TRBV6-4|.
ASSDDSLGDYGYT
>13|TRBD2|TRBJ2-5|TRBV5-6|.
ASSDLAGTQETQY
>12|TRBD1|TRBJ1-2|TRBV30|.
AWSEGRGPNGYT
>12|.|TRBJ1-2|TRBV28|.
ASSPLGPDYGYT
>14|.|TRBJ2-2|TRBV7-9|.
ASSLASQGLTGELF
>10|.|TRBJ2-3|TRBV7-9|.
ASSASGDTQY
>14|TRBD2|TRBJ2-7|TRBV7-8|.
ASSLPYQGLAYEQY
>13|TRBD2|TRBJ2-5|TRBV5-1|.
ASSPGLAGVETQY
>13|.|TRBJ1-1|TRBV18|.
ASSPGNQGRTEAF
>14|.|TRBJ2-1|TRBV2|once
ASSEERTHQSNEQF
>13|.|TRBJ1-2|TRBV30|.
AWSVILGSLAGYT
>12|TRBD1|TRBJ1-2|TRBV5-1|few
ASSQTDRGRGYT
>13|TRBD1|TRBJ1-5|TRBV7-2|.
ASSLAGQGGQPQH